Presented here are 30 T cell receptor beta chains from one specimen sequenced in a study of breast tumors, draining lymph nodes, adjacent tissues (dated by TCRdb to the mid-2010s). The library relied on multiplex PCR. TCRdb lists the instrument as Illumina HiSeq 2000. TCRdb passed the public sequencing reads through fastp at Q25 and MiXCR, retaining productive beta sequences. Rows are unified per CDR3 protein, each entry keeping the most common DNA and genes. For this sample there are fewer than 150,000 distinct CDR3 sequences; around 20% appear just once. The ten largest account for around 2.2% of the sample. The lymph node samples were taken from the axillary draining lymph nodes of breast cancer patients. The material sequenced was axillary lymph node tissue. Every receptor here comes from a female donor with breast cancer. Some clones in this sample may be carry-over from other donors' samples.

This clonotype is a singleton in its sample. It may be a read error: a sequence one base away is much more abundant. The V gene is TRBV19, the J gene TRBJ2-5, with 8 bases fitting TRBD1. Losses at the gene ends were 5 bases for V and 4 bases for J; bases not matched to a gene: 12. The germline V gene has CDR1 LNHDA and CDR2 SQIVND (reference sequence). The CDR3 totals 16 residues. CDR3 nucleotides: TGTGCCAGTAGTCCCTACACCGGACAGGGTCGAGAGACCCAGTACTTC. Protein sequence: CASSPYTGQGRETQYF.

CDR3 in DNA: TGTGCCAGCAGCTTGGGCGCAGGGCTGAACACTGAAGCTTTCTTT. Translation: CASSLGAGLNTEAFF. This chain connects TRBV7-2 to TRBJ1-1; a weak D match, TRBD1 (5 bases). This CDR3 region has 15 residues. Per germline, CDR1 SGHTA and CDR2 FQGNSA. V lost 3 bases and J 0 bases, leaving 11 bases between the germline ends.

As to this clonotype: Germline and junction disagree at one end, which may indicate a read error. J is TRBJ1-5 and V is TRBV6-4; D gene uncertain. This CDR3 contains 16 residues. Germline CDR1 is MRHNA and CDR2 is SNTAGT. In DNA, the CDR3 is TGTGCCAGCAGCTCCTTCGAGAGGAACGGGCAATCAGCCCCAGCATTT. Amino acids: CASSSFERNGQSAPAF.

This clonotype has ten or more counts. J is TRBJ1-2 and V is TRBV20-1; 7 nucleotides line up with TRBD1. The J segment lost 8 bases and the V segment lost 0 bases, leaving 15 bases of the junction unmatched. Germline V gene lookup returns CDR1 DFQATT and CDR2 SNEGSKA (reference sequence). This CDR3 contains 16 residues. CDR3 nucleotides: TGCAGTGCTAGAGATATTCGGTTCGAGGGGGCGCACGGCTACACCTTC. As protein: CSARDIRFEGAHGYTF.

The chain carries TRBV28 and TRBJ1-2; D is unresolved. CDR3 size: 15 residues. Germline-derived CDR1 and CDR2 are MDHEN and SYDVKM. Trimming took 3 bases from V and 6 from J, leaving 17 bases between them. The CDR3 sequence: CASSLNARSVHGYTF. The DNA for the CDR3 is TGTGCCAGCAGTTTGAACGCCCGTTCAGTGCATGGCTACACCTTC.

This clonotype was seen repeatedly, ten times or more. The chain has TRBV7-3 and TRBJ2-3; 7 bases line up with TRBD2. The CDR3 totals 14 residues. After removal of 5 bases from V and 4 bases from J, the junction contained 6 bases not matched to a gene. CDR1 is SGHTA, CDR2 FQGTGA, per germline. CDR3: CASSLTLAADTQYF. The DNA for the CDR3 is TGTGCCAGCAGCCTTACTCTAGCGGCAGATACGCAGTATTTT. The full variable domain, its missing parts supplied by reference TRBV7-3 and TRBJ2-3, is GAGVSQTPSNKVTEKGKYVELRCDPISGHTALYWYRQSLGQGPEFLIYFQGTGAADDSGLPNDRFFAVRPEGSVSTLKIQRTERGDSAVYLCASSLTLAADTQYFGPGTRLTVL.

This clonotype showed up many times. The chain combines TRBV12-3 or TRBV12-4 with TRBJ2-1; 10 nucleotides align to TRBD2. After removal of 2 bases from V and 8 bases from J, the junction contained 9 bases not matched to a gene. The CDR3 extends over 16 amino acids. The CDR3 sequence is CASSLKASGSLDEQFF. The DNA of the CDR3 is TGTGCCAGCAGTTTAAAGGCTAGCGGGAGTCTGGATGAGCAGTTCTTC.

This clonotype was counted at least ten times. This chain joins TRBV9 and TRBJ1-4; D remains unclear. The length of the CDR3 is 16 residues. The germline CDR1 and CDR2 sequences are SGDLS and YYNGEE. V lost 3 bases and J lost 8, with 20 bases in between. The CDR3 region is CASSAIYSRPHEKLFF. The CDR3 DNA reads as TGTGCCAGCAGCGCGATTTATTCCCGACCGCACGAAAAACTGTTTTTT.

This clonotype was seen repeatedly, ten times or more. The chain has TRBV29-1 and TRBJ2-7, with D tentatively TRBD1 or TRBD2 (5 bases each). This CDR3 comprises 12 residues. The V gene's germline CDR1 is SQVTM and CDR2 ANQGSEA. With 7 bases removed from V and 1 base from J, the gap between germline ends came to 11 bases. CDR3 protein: CSAARGSYEQYF. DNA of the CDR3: TGCAGCGCGGCGAGGGGATCCTACGAGCAGTACTTC.

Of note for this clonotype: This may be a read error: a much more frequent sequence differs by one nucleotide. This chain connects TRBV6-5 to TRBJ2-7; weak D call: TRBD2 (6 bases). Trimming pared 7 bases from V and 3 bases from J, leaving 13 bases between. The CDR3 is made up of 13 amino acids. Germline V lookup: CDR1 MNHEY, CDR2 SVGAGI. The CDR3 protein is CASKAGRGYEQYF. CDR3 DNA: TGTGCCAGCAAGGCGGGAAGGGGCTACGAGCAGTACTTC.

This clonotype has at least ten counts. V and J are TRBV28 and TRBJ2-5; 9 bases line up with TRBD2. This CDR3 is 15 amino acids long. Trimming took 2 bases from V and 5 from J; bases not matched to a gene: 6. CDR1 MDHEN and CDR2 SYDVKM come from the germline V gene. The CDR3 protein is CASSLPLAGSETQYF. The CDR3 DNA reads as TGTGCCAGCAGTTTACCCCTAGCGGGATCGGAGACCCAGTACTTC.

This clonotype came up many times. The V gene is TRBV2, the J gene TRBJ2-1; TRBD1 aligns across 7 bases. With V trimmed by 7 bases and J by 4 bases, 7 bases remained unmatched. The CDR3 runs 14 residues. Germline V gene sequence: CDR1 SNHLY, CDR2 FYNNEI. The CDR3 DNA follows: TGTGCCAGCACAACTGGGACAGAGTACAATGAGCAGTTCTTC. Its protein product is CASTTGTEYNEQFF.

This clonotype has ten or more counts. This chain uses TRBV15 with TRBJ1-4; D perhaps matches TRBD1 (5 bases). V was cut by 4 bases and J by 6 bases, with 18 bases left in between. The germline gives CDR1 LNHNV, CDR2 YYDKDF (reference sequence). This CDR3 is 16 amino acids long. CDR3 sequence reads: CATSTSGGVEDEKLFF. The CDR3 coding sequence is TGTGCCACCAGCACCTCCGGGGGGGTTGAGGATGAAAAACTGTTTTTT.

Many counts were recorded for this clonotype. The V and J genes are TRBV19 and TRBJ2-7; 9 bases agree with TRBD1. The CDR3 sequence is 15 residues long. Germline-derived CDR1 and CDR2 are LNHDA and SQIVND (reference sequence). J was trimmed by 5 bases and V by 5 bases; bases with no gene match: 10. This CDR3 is CASSLTGTGSHEQYF. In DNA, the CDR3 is TGTGCCAGTAGTCTGACCGGGACAGGGTCCCACGAGCAGTACTTC.

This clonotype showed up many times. The CDR3 loop reads CSARTSGEMDTQYF. CDR3 bases: TGCAGTGCGCGGACTAGCGGCGAGATGGATACGCAGTATTTT. The chain employs TRBV20-1 and TRBJ2-3, with TRBD2 matching over 10 bases. With 6 bases clipped from V and 6 bases from J, the junction kept 9 bases outside the gene matches. CDR3 length: 14 amino acids. Germline assignment: CDR1 DFQATT and CDR2 SNEGSKA (reference sequence).

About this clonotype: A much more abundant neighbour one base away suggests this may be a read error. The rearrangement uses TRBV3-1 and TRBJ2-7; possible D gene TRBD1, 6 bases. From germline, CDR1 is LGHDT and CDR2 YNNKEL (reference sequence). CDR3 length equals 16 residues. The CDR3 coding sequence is TGTGCCAGCGGCCAAGATCTCGGGACAAACACCTACGAGCAGTACTTC. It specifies CASGQDLGTNTYEQYF.

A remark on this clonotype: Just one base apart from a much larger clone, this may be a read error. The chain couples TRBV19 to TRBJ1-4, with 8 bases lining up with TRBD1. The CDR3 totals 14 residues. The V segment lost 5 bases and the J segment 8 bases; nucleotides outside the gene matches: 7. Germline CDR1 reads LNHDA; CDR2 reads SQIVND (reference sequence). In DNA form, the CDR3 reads TGTGCCAGTAGTTCCAACAGGGGGGGGGAAAAACTGTTTTTT. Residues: CASSSNRGGEKLFF.

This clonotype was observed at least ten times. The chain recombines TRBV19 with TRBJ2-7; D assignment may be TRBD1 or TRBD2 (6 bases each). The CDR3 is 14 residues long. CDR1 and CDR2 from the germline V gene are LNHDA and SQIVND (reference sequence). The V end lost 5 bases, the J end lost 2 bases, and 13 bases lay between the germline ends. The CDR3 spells CASSGGGATYEQYF. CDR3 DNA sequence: TGTGCCAGTAGTGGAGGGGGAGCTACCTACGAGCAGTACTTC.

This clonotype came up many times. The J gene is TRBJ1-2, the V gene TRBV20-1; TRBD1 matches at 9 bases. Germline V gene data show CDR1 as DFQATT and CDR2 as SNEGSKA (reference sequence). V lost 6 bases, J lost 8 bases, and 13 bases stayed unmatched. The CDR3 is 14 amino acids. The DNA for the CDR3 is TGCAGTGCCAGTCGGGACAGGGCTGAGTTAGGCTACACCTTC. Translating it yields CSASRDRAELGYTF.

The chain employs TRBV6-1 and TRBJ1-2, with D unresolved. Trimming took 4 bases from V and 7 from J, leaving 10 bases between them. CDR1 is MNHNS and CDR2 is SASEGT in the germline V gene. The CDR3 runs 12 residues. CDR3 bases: TGTGCCAGCAGTGGGGAGCATCCTGGCTACACCTTC. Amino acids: CASSGEHPGYTF.

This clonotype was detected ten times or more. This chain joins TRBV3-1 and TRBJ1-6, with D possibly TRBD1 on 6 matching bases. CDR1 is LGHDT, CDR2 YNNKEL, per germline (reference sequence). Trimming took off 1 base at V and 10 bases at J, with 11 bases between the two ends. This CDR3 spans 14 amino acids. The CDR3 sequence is CASSQGQGKSPLHF. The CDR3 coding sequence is TGTGCCAGCAGCCAAGGGCAGGGGAAGTCACCCCTCCACTTT.

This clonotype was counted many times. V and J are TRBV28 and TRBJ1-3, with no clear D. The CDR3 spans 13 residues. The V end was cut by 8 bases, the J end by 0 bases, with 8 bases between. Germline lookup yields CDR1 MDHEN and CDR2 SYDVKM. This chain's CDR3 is CASGRRSGNTIYF. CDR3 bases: TGTGCCAGCGGGAGGCGCTCTGGAAACACCATATATTTT.

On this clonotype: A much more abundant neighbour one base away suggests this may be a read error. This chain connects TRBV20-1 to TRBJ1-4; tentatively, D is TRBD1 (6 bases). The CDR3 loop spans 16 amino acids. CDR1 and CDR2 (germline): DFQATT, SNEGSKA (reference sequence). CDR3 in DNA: TGCAGTGCTAGGGACAGCTGGACAGCTAGTAATGAAAAACTGTCTTTT. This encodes CSARDSWTASNEKLSF.

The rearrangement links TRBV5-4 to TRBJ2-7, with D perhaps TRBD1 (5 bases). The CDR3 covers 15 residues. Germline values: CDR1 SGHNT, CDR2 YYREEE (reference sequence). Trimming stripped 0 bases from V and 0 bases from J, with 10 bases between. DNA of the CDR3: TGTGCCAGCAGCTTGGGCAGGGCTCTCTCCTACGAGCAGTACTTC. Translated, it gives CASSLGRALSYEQYF.

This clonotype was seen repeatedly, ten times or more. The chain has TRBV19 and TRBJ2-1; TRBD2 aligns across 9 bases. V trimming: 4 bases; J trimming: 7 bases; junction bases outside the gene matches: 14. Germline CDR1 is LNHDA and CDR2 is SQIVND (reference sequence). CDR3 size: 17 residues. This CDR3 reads CASSTRGAGGPRNEQFF. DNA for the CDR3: TGTGCCAGTAGTACCCGAGGGGCGGGAGGGCCACGGAATGAGCAGTTCTTC.

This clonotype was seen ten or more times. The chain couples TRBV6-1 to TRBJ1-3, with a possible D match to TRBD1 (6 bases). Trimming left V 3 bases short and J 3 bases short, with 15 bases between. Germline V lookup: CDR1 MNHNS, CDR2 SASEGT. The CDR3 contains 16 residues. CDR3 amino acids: CASSEILGAGGNTIYF. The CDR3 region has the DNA TGTGCCAGCAGTGAGATTTTGGGGGCAGGTGGAAACACCATATATTTT.

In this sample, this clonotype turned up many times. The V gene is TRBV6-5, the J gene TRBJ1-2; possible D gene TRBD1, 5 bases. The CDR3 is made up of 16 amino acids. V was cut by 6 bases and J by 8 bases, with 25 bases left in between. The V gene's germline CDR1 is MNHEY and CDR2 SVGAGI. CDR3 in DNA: TGTGCCAGCAGGCCCCCTTTCCCGAGCAGGGCGCCCGGCTACACCTTC. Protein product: CASRPPFPSRAPGYTF.

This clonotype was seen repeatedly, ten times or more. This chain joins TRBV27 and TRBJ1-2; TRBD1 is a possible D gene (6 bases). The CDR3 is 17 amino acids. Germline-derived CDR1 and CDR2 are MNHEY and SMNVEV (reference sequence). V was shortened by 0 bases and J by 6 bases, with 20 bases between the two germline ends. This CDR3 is CASSLSSRGASSDGYTF. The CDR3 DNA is TGTGCCAGCAGTTTATCGAGCAGGGGCGCCTCGTCGGATGGCTACACCTTC.

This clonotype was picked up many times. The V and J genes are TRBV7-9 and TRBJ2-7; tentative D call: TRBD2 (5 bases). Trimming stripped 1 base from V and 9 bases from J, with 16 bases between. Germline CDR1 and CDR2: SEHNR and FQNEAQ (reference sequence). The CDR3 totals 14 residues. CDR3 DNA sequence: TGTGCCAGCAGCTTAGGCGGGCAGACACCGGGGCAGTACTTC. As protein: CASSLGGQTPGQYF.

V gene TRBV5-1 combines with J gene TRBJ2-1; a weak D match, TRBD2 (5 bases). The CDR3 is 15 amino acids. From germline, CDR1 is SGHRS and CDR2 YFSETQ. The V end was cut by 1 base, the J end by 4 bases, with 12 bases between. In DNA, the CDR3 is TGCGCCAGCAGCTTGTCCGGGATAGAATACAATGAGCAGTTCTTC. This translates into CASSLSGIEYNEQFF.